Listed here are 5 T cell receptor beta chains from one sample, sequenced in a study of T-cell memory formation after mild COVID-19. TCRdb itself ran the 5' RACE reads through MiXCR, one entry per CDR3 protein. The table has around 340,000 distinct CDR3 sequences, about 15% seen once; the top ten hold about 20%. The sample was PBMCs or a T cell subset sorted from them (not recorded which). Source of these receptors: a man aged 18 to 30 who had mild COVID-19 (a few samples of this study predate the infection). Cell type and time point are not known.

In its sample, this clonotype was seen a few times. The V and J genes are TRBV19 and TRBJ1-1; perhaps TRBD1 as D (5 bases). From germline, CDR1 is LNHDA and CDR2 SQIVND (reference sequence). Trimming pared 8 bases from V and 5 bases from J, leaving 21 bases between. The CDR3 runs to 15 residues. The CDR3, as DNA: TGTGCCAGTCGGGGGGTAGGTCTCTTGGGAACTGAAGCTTTCTTT. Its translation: CASRGVGLLGTEAFF.

This CDR3 reads CASSRRVGEQYV. The CDR3 coding sequence is TGTGCCAGCAGCCGGAGGGTTGGCGAGCAGTACGTC. The chain is built from TRBV7-8 and TRBJ2-7; perhaps TRBD2 as D (6 bases). The CDR3 sequence is 12 residues long. Trimming pared 5 bases from V and 6 bases from J, leaving 11 bases between. CDR1 and CDR2 from the germline V gene are SGHVS and FQNEAQ.

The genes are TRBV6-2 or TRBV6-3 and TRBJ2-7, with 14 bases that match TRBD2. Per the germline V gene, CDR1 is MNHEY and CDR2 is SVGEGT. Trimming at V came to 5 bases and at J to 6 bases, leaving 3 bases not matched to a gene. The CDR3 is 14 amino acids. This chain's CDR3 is CASSGLAGGGEQYF. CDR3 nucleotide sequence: TGTGCCAGCAGTGGACTAGCGGGGGGAGGCGAGCAGTACTTC.

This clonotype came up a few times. CDR3 bases: TGTGCCACCAGTGATTCCTACAGGGATGGGGACAATGAGCAGTTCTTC. Encoded protein: CATSDSYRDGDNEQFF. The chain employs TRBV24-1 and TRBJ2-1; a possible D gene is TRBD1 (6 bases). Germline assignment: CDR1 KGHDR and CDR2 SFDVKD. The CDR3 totals 16 residues. Deletions cut 2 bases from V and 5 bases from J, with 15 bases between.

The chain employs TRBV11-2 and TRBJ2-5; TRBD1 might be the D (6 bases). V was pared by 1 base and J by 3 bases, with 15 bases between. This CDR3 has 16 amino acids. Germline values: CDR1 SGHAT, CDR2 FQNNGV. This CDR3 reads CASSLAVRGLEETQYF. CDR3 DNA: TGTGCCAGCAGCTTAGCGGTCAGGGGATTAGAAGAGACCCAGTACTTC. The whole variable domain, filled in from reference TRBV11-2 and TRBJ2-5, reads EAGVAQSPRYKIIEKRQSVAFWCNPISGHATLYWYQQILGQGPKLLIQFQNNGVVDDSQLPKDRFSAERLKGVDSTLKIQPAKLEDSAVYLCASSLAVRGLEETQYFGPGTRLLVL.